This is a list of T cell receptor beta chains from one sample in a study of T cells in Graves' hyperthyroidism and ophthalmopathy. From the multiplex PCR reads, TCRdb called clonotypes with MiXCR, one entry per CDR3 protein. The sample records 550,000 to 800,000 distinct CDR3 sequences, roughly 15% being singletons. The source material was blood. These receptors originate from a man aged 18-30 years with Graves' hyperthyroidism. Each CDR3 is given with its conserved first and last residue. The D gene is left open where the match is weak. Not all rows give a size; the values are once, few, many and, for expanded clones, a class.

TRBV20-1,-,TRBJ2-2,-,CSAREDTGELFF,TGCAGTGCTAGAGAGGACACCGGGGAGCTGTTTTTT
TRBV5-1,-,TRBJ2-3,-,CASSLEQASTDTQYF,TGCGCCAGCAGCTTAGAGCAGGCCAGCACAGATACGCAGTATTTT
TRBV28,-,TRBJ2-3,many,CASNTEGYTQYF,TGTGCCAGCAACACAGAGGGGTATACGCAGTATTTT
TRBV7-2,-,TRBJ2-2,many,CASSPPGLLNTGELFF,TGTGCCAGCAGCCCTCCGGGACTGCTGAACACCGGGGAGCTGTTTTTT
TRBV4-1,-,TRBJ2-6,-,CASSQVSLSGANVLTF,TGCGCCAGCAGCCAAGTGTCCCTCTCTGGGGCCAACGTCCTGACTTTC
TRBV6-1,-,TRBJ1-6,few,CASTLRAPSNSPLHF,TGTGCCAGCACTCTCCGGGCCCCGTCGAATTCACCCCTCCACTTT
TRBV29-1,-,TRBJ2-1,-,CSGTGGGNEQFF,TGCAGCGGAACCGGAGGTGGCAATGAGCAGTTCTTC
TRBV29-1,TRBD2,TRBJ2-7,few,CSVEGGTSASSYEQYF,TGCAGCGTTGAAGGTGGGACTAGCGCCAGCTCCTACGAGCAGTACTTC
TRBV20-1,-,TRBJ2-3,-,CSARPPGSRTDTQYF,TGCAGTGCTAGACCCCCCGGAAGCCGCACAGATACGCAGTATTTT
TRBV24-1,-,TRBJ1-1,-,CATSEAGYGEAFF,TGTGCCACCAGTGAGGCAGGGTATGGTGAAGCTTTCTTT
TRBV7-6,TRBD1,TRBJ2-5,few,CASSFWAGTGQETQYF,TGTGCCAGCAGCTTTTGGGCCGGGACAGGGCAAGAGACCCAGTACTTC
TRBV28,TRBD1,TRBJ2-5,many,CASSFGDRGSETQYF,TGTGCCAGCAGTTTCGGGGACAGGGGTTCAGAGACCCAGTACTTC
TRBV28,-,TRBJ2-7,many,CATTSRQTYEQYF,TGTGCCACCACCAGTAGGCAGACCTACGAGCAGTACTTC
TRBV11-2,-,TRBJ1-1,few,CASSRRTIRFWGRMNTEAFF,TGTGCCAGCAGCCGACGGACAATACGATTCTGGGGCAGGATGAACACTGAAGCTTTCTTT
TRBV18,-,TRBJ1-1,many,CASSPGARDTEAFF,TGTGCCAGCTCACCCGGGGCCCGGGACACTGAAGCTTTCTTT
TRBV11-3,TRBD2,TRBJ2-1,many,CASSSRTSGRANEQFF,TGTGCCAGCAGCTCCAGGACTAGCGGGAGGGCCAATGAGCAGTTCTTC
TRBV5-1,-,TRBJ1-2,few,CASSPGRSDYGYTF,TGCGCCAGCAGCCCCGGGCGATCGGACTATGGCTACACCTTC
TRBV7-9,-,TRBJ2-1,many,CASSLVGGQGEQFF,TGTGCCAGCAGCTTAGTAGGGGGGCAGGGTGAGCAGTTCTTC
TRBV10-3,-,TRBJ1-2,-,CAISGGGVRGYGYTF,TGTGCCATCAGTGGTGGCGGGGTTAGAGGTTATGGCTACACCTTC
TRBV28,TRBD1,TRBJ2-7,many,CASSLYSMRTGPYEQYF,TGTGCCAGCAGTTTATACTCGATGAGGACAGGGCCCTACGAGCAGTACTTC
TRBV28,-,TRBJ1-2,few,CASRNRDYGYTF,TGTGCCAGCAGGAACAGGGACTATGGCTACACCTTC
TRBV4-1,-,TRBJ2-5,-,CASSQVSYGKETQYF,TGCGCCAGCAGCCAAGTATCATATGGGAAAGAGACCCAGTACTTC
TRBV18,-,TRBJ2-3,-,CASSQKGARYF,TGTGCCAGCTCTCAAAAGGGTGCGCGGTATTTT